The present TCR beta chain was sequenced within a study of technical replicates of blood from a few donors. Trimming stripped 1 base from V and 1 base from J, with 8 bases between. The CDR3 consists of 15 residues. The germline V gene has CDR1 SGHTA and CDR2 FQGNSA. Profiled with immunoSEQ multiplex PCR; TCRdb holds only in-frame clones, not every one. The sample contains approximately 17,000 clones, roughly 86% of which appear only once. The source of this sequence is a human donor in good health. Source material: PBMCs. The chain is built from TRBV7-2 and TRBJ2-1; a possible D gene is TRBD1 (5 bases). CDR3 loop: CASSLVRTSYNEQFF. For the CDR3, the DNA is TGTGCCAGCAGCTTAGTACGGACATCCTACAATGAGCAGTTCTTC.